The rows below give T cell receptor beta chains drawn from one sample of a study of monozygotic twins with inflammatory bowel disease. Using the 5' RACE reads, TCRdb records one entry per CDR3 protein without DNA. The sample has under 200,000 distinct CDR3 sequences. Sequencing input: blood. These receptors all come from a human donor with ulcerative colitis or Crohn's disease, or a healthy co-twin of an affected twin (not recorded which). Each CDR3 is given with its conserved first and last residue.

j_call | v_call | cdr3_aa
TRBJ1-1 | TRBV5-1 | CASSLEADTEAFF
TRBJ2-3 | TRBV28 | CASSSGTGTDTQYF
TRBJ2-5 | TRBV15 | CATSTIGREAQETQYF
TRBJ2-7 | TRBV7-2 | CASSPERDSYSYEQYF
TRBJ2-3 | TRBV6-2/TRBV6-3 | CASSPGTTTDTQYF
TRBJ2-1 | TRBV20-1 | CSARTGAPFEQFF
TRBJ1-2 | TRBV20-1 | CSARETYGYTF
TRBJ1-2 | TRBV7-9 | CASSDGDPAYGYTF
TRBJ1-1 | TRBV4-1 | CASRRMVGLETEAFF
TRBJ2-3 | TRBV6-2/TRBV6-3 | CASSYTTSTDTQYF
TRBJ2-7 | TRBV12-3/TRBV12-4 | CASSFHSPGTVDSYEQYF
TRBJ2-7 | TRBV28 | CASSLSTGTYEQYF
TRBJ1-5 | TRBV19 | CASSIRVGDQPQHF
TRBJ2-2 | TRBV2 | CASGGATPSGELFF
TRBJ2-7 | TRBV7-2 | CASSRMGGEQYF
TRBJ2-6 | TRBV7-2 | CASSRGGGGNVLTF
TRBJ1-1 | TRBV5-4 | CASSLEGPGTNTEAFF
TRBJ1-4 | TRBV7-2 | CASSLGHANEKLFF
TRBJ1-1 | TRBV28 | CASSRFRGTDTEAFF
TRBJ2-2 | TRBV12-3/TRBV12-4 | CASRISRRPNTGELFF
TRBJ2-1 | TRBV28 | CASSSTSDYYNEQFF
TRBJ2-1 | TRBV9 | CASSLLTNAANEQFF
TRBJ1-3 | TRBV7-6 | CASSLDAIPRGRSGNTIYF
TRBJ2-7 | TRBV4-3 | CASSQGIRDGGLEQYF
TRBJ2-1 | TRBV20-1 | CSAGQPGASGALGEEQFF
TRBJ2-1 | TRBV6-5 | CASTRQGPNEQFF
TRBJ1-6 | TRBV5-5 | CASSLDDGDSPLHF
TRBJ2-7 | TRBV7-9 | CASRLARSEEQYF
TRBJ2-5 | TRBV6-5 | CASSYTGSGGQETQYF
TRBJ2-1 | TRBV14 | CASSQIAPYNEQFF
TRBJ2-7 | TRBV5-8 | CASSSGQGVREQYF
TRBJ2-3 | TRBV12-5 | CASGLDIETKDTQYF
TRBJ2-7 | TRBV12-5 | CASGLQVSKGEQYF
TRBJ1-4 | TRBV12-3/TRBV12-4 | CASSLQAWGKLFF
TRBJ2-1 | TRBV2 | CASSEASRGDEQFF